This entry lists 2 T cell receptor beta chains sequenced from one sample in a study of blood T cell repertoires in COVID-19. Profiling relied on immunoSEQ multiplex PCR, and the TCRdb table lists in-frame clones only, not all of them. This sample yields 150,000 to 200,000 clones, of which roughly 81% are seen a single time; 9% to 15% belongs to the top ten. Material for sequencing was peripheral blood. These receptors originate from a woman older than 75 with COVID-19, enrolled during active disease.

CDR3 DNA sequence: TGTGCCAGCGGACGGACTGTAAACACCGGGGAGCTGTTTTTT. Residues: CASGRTVNTGELFF. V usage is TRBV7-8 and J usage is TRBJ2-2; possible D gene TRBD2, 5 bases. The CDR3 contains 14 residues. With 8 bases removed from V and 2 bases from J, the gap between germline ends came to 12 bases. In germline, CDR1 is SGHVS, CDR2 FQNEAQ.

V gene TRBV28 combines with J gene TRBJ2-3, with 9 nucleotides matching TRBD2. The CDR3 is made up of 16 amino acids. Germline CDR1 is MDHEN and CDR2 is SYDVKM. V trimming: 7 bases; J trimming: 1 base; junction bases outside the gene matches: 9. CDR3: CASTNPSGKGTDTQYF. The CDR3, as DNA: TGTGCCAGCACCAATCCTAGCGGGAAGGGCACAGATACGCAGTATTTT.